This entry lists 32 T cell receptor beta chains sequenced from one sample in a study of T cell changes during pregnancy in multiple sclerosis. Using immunoSEQ multiplex PCR, the repertoire was profiled, and TCRdb retains in-frame clones only, with some absent. This table holds around 70,000 clones, just over 90% found once. Sequenced material: peripheral blood, taken after pregnancy. These TCRs come from a female donor with multiple sclerosis, enrolled in a pregnancy study.

The chain is built from TRBV7-2 and TRBJ2-5; unclear D gene. V lost 4 bases to trimming and J lost 5 bases, with 11 bases between them. Germline values: CDR1 SGHTA, CDR2 FQGNSA. CDR3 length: 13 amino acids. CDR3 sequence (DNA): TGTGCCAGCAGCTCACGTAGTCGGGAGACCCAGTACTTC. This gives the protein CASSSRSRETQYF.

This chain links TRBV27 with TRBJ1-4; a possible D gene is TRBD1 (5 bases). Germline CDR1 and CDR2: MNHEY and SMNVEV (reference sequence). The V end lost 3 bases, the J end lost 4 bases, and 9 bases lay between the germline ends. This CDR3 has 14 amino acids. The CDR3 DNA is TGTGCCAGCAGTTTTCAGGGCCGTAATGAAAAACTGTTTTTT. Translated: CASSFQGRNEKLFF.

This chain joins TRBV4-2 and TRBJ1-2, with D uncertain. Germline loops: CDR1 LGHNA, CDR2 YNFKEQ. The CDR3 contains 14 residues. The germline V and J ends were trimmed by 0 bases and 4 bases, with 9 bases remaining between them. Here the CDR3 DNA reads TGTGCCAGCAGCCAAGAAACAGCTTCCTATGGCTACACCTTC. This encodes CASSQETASYGYTF.

This clone has only a few counts. The chain is built from TRBV9 and TRBJ2-2, with TRBD1 identical over 8 bases. The V gene end was trimmed by 5 bases and the J gene end by 4 bases; junction bases not matched to a gene: 10. CDR3 length: 16 amino acids. The V gene's germline CDR1 is SGDLS and CDR2 YYNGEE. The CDR3 DNA reads TGTGCCAGCAGGGACAGGGACCTCGGCAGCACCGGGGAGCTGTTTTTT. This encodes CASRDRDLGSTGELFF. The full variable domain, its missing parts supplied by reference TRBV9 and TRBJ2-2, is DSGVTQTPKHLITATGQRVTLRCSPRSGDLSVYWYQQSLDQGLQFLIQYYNGEERAKGNILERFSAQQFPDLHSELNLSSLELGDSALYFCASRDRDLGSTGELFFGEGSRLTVL.

The rearrangement joins TRBV19 to TRBJ1-1, with 10 bases that match TRBD1. The CDR3 consists of 14 residues. Germline V gene sequence: CDR1 LNHDA, CDR2 SQIVND (reference sequence). The junction had 6 bases not matched to a gene; V was cut back by 6 bases and J by 5 bases. Written as DNA, the CDR3 is TGTGCCAGTAGAGACAGGGGGCTGGAGACTGAAGCTTTCTTT. Its protein product is CASRDRGLETEAFF.

This clone was picked up one time. The CDR3: CASSYSILTGELFF. The CDR3 nucleotides read TGTGCCAGCAGTTACTCGATACTCACCGGGGAGCTGTTTTTT. V is TRBV6-5 and J is TRBJ2-2; D not certain. This CDR3 is built from 14 residues. V shed 0 bases and J shed 4 bases, with 6 bases lying between them. From germline, CDR1 is MNHEY and CDR2 SVGAGI.

This chain links TRBV11-2 with TRBJ2-7, with 9 bases fitting TRBD1. CDR1 SGHAT and CDR2 FQNNGV come from the germline V gene. CDR3 length: 15 residues. V lost 6 bases and J lost 1; bases outside the gene matches: 7. CDR3 coding DNA: TGTGCCAGCAGGAAACAGGGGGCGACGTCCTACGAGCAGTACTTC. Amino acid sequence: CASRKQGATSYEQYF.

The V call is TRBV18, the J call TRBJ1-4; 7 bases fit TRBD1. This CDR3 has 17 residues. V trimming: 6 bases; J trimming: 7 bases; junction bases outside the gene matches: 17. Germline V gene sequence: CDR1 KGHSH, CDR2 LQKENI. This CDR3 reads CASSTNRQRGLGEKLFF. CDR3 bases: TGTGCCAGCTCCACGAACCGGCAGAGGGGGCTTGGTGAAAAACTGTTTTTT.

DNA for the CDR3: TGTGCCATCAGGCCGGGACTTGAGCGCCACGAGCAGTACTTC. Its translation is CAIRPGLERHEQYF. This chain connects TRBV10-3 to TRBJ2-7; tentatively, D is TRBD2 (6 bases). Germline loops: CDR1 ENHRY, CDR2 SYGVKD. V gave up 6 bases and J gave up 5 bases, with 17 bases separating them. The CDR3 has 14 residues.

The genes are TRBV5-1 and TRBJ1-2, with TRBD1 identical over 7 bases. Germline trimming cut 0 bases from V and 5 bases from J; bases unmatched to any gene: 7. In germline, CDR1 is SGHRS, CDR2 YFSETQ. The CDR3 has 15 amino acids. The CDR3 loop is CASSLVGDSGYGYTF. CDR3 bases: TGCGCCAGCAGCTTGGTAGGGGACAGTGGATATGGCTACACCTTC.

CDR3 amino acids: CASSSSGGAYEQYF. Written as DNA, the CDR3 is TGCGCCAGCAGTTCTAGCGGAGGAGCCTACGAGCAGTACTTC. V is TRBV10-1 and J is TRBJ2-7, with TRBD2 matching over 7 bases. The junction had 6 bases not matched to a gene; V was cut back by 5 bases and J by 2 bases. The CDR3 length is 14 residues. From germline, CDR1 is WNHNN and CDR2 SYGVQD (reference sequence).

The genes are TRBV5-1 and TRBJ2-5; 7 positions agree with TRBD2. The V segment lost 2 bases and the J segment 3 bases; nucleotides outside the gene matches: 7. There are 15 residues in the CDR3. In germline, CDR1 is SGHRS, CDR2 YFSETQ. CDR3 sequence (DNA): TGCGCCAGCAGCTTACGTCGGGGGGATAAAGAGACCCAGTACTTC. Translated: CASSLRRGDKETQYF.

The chain employs TRBV5-1 and TRBJ2-3; TRBD2 aligns across 9 bases. The CDR3 length is 17 residues. With 4 bases clipped from V and 4 bases from J, the junction kept 13 bases outside the gene matches. Germline lookup yields CDR1 SGHRS and CDR2 YFSETQ. CDR3 sequence: CASSRELIAGVPDTQYF. CDR3 DNA sequence: TGCGCCAGCAGCAGGGAATTAATAGCGGGAGTCCCAGATACGCAGTATTTT. Combining the CDR3 with reference TRBV5-1 and TRBJ2-3 gives the whole variable domain KAGVTQTPRYLIKTRGQQVTLSCSPISGHRSVSWYQQTPGQGLQFLFEYFSETQRNKGNFPGRFSGRQFSNSRSEMNVSTLELGDSALYLCASSRELIAGVPDTQYFGPGTRLTVL.

The chain links TRBV11-1 to TRBJ2-5; D is possibly TRBD2 (5 bases). The CDR3 is made up of 15 amino acids. The V gene lost 6 bases and the J gene lost 5 bases, with 19 bases spanning the gap. CDR1 SGHAT and CDR2 FQDESV come from the germline V gene (reference sequence). The CDR3 reads CASRPSIGSGETQYF. DNA for the CDR3: TGTGCCAGCAGACCTTCTATAGGGAGTGGGGAGACCCAGTACTTC. Full variable domain (remainder filled in from reference TRBV11-1 and TRBJ2-5): EAEVAQSPRYKITEKSQAVAFWCDPISGHATLYWYRQILGQGPELLVQFQDESVVDDSQLPKDRFSAERLKGVDSTLKIQPAELGDSAMYLCASRPSIGSGETQYFGPGTRLLVL.

The chain couples TRBV7-9 to TRBJ2-3, with D tentatively TRBD2 (6 bases). There are 14 residues in the CDR3. The germline V gene encodes CDR1 SEHNR and CDR2 FQNEAQ (reference sequence). V lost 5 bases and J 0 bases, leaving 9 bases between the germline ends. The CDR3 DNA sequence: TGTGCCAGCAGCCGTGGGACTAGCACAGATACGCAGTATTTT. Amino acid sequence: CASSRGTSTDTQYF.

This rearrangement joins TRBV10-3 to TRBJ2-3, with D maybe TRBD2 (5 bases). V lost 2 bases and J 4 bases, leaving 16 bases between the germline ends. The V gene's germline CDR1 is ENHRY and CDR2 SYGVKD. The CDR3 consists of 16 residues. The CDR3 reads CAISEERRARSDTQYF. CDR3 nucleotides: TGTGCCATCAGTGAGGAGCGGCGGGCTAGGTCAGATACGCAGTATTTT.

This clone was seen a single time. Other DNA sequences within the sample encode an identical CDR3. The V gene is TRBV28, the J gene TRBJ2-7; D remains unclear. The V gene's germline CDR1 is MDHEN and CDR2 SYDVKM. Trimming cost V 2 bases and J 1 base, with 9 bases left between them. The CDR3 totals 14 residues. The CDR3 nucleotides read TGTGCCAGCAGTTTACCTGGCGGATCCTACGAGCAGTACTTC. Its protein product is CASSLPGGSYEQYF.

V usage is TRBV6-1 and J usage is TRBJ1-5; a weak D match, TRBD1 (5 bases). The V end was cut by 6 bases, the J end by 4 bases, with 10 bases between. The CDR3 consists of 13 residues. Germline CDR1 is MNHNS and CDR2 is SASEGT. The CDR3 spells CASREGLNQPQHF. As DNA, the CDR3 is TGTGCCAGCAGGGAGGGGCTGAATCAGCCCCAGCATTTT.

V gene TRBV10-2 combines with J gene TRBJ2-1; 9 nucleotides line up with TRBD1. Trimming cost V 6 bases and J 6 bases; bases outside gene matches: 9. Germline CDR1 and CDR2: WSHSY and SAAADI. The CDR3 is 15 residues long. The CDR3 spells CASREQGAAGNEQFF. CDR3 DNA: TGCGCCAGCAGGGAACAGGGGGCTGCCGGCAATGAGCAGTTCTTC.

In its sample, this clone was seen once. The chain recombines TRBV4-1 with TRBJ2-2; 9 nucleotides agree with TRBD2. This CDR3 is 16 amino acids long. With 0 bases clipped from V and 1 base from J, the junction kept 0 bases outside the gene matches. Germline V CDR1 and CDR2: MGHRA, YSYEKL. In nucleotides, the CDR3 is TGCGCCAGCAGCCAAGAGACTAGCGGGAACACCGGGGAGCTGTTTTTT. It yields the protein CASSQETSGNTGELFF.

The chain employs TRBV28 and TRBJ2-3, with 10 bases that match TRBD2. CDR3 length: 18 amino acids. The germline V gene has CDR1 MDHEN and CDR2 SYDVKM. The junction had 16 bases not matched to a gene; V was cut back by 4 bases and J by 6 bases. CDR3 protein: CASSSLLFKREGQDTQYF. The CDR3 DNA follows: TGTGCCAGCAGTTCCCTCCTGTTTAAGCGGGAGGGCCAGGATACGCAGTATTTT. The variable domain in full, completed from reference TRBV28 and TRBJ2-3, reads DVKVTQSSRYLVKRTGEKVFLECVQDMDHENMFWYRQDPGLGLRLIYFSYDVKMKEKGDIPEGYSVSREKKERFSLILESASTNQTSMYLCASSSLLFKREGQDTQYFGPGTRLTVL.

The CDR3 region is CASSPQENTEAFF. The CDR3 DNA reads TGTGCCAGCAGCCCACAAGAGAACACTGAAGCTTTCTTT. The genes are TRBV11-2 and TRBJ1-1, with D hard to call. The V end lost 5 bases, the J end lost 1 base, and 8 bases lay between the germline ends. The germline CDR1 and CDR2 sequences are SGHAT and FQNNGV. The CDR3 runs 13 residues.

The V and J genes are TRBV4-1 and TRBJ2-7; 7 nucleotides match TRBD2. Germline-derived CDR1 and CDR2 are MGHRA and YSYEKL. The junction had 12 bases not matched to a gene; V was cut back by 1 base and J by 3 bases. This CDR3 region has 17 residues. The CDR3 loop is CASSQARQRDSVYEQYF. The CDR3, as DNA: TGCGCCAGCAGCCAAGCGCGTCAGCGGGATTCGGTCTACGAGCAGTACTTC.

The V and J genes are TRBV7-9 and TRBJ2-2; D is possibly TRBD1 (5 bases). Trimming pared 0 bases from V and 0 bases from J, leaving 5 bases between. This CDR3 is 15 amino acids long. Germline CDR1 and CDR2: SEHNR and FQNEAQ (reference sequence). The CDR3 nucleotides read TGTGCCAGCAGCTTAGCGGGGCCGAACACCGGGGAGCTGTTTTTT. Protein: CASSLAGPNTGELFF. The full variable domain, its missing parts supplied by reference TRBV7-9 and TRBJ2-2, is DTGVSQNPRHKITKRGQNVTFRCDPISEHNRLYWYRQTLGQGPEFLTYFQNEAQLEKSRLLSDRFSAERPKGSFSTLEIQRTEQGDSAMYLCASSLAGPNTGELFFGEGSRLTVL.

Here the CDR3 reads CSASSAYEQFF. The CDR3 bases are TGCAGTGCTAGTTCAGCGTATGAGCAGTTCTTC. V usage is TRBV20-1 and J usage is TRBJ2-1; no reliable D call. The V gene's germline CDR1 is DFQATT and CDR2 SNEGSKA (reference sequence). The CDR3 contains 11 residues. The V end lost 3 bases, the J end lost 8 bases, and 8 bases lay between the germline ends.

CDR3 loop: CASSHGRGGSNYEQYF. CDR3 DNA sequence: TGCGCCAGCAGCCACGGTCGGGGCGGGAGTAACTACGAGCAGTACTTC. V and J are TRBV4-1 and TRBJ2-7; 7 nucleotides agree with TRBD2. V lost 3 bases, J lost 3 bases, and 11 bases stayed unmatched. Germline CDR1 and CDR2: MGHRA and YSYEKL. CDR3 size: 16 residues.

CDR3 bases: TGTGCCAGCAGTGACAGCGGGAGTAATTCAGATACGCAGTATTTT. This codes for CASSDSGSNSDTQYF. This chain joins TRBV6-4 and TRBJ2-3; 8 bases align to TRBD2. The CDR3 contains 15 residues. V trimming: 2 bases; J trimming: 4 bases; junction bases outside the gene matches: 5. Germline-derived CDR1 and CDR2 are MRHNA and SNTAGT.

The chain uses TRBV2 and TRBJ2-5; the match to TRBD2 covers 12 bases. CDR3 length equals 15 residues. J lost 4 bases, V lost 8 bases, and 8 bases had no gene match. Germline V CDR1 and CDR2: SNHLY, FYNNEI. CDR3 in DNA: TGTGCCAGCCAAGGGGGACTAGCGGGCCTAGAGACCCAGTACTTC. Amino acids: CASQGGLAGLETQYF.

This rearrangement joins TRBV4-1 to TRBJ1-2, with TRBD1 matching 7 bases. V dropped 3 bases and J dropped 4; count of bases not matched to a gene: 8. The CDR3 is made up of 15 amino acids. Germline lookup yields CDR1 MGHRA and CDR2 YSYEKL. This CDR3 reads CASSQGTEISYGYTF. CDR3 coding DNA: TGCGCCAGCAGCCAGGGGACAGAAATTTCCTATGGCTACACCTTC.

The rearrangement joins TRBV6-5 to TRBJ2-3; TRBD2 agrees at 10 bases. J lost 4 bases, V lost 3 bases, and 7 bases had no gene match. This CDR3 comprises 16 residues. Germline CDR1 reads MNHEY; CDR2 reads SVGAGI. For the CDR3, the DNA is TGTGCCAGCAGTTATAGGTCTAGCGGGAGTGCAGATACGCAGTATTTT. It is translated as CASSYRSSGSADTQYF.

This chain connects TRBV13 to TRBJ1-2; TRBD1 might be the D (6 bases). The CDR3 runs 11 residues. The germline gives CDR1 PRHDT, CDR2 FYEKMQ (reference sequence). V dropped 10 bases and J dropped 8 bases, with 14 bases sitting between them. The CDR3 loop is CANIQGQGYTF. In DNA form, the CDR3 reads TGTGCCAACATCCAGGGGCAGGGCTACACCTTC.

The gene calls are TRBV28 and TRBJ2-1; 7 bases align to TRBD2. The J segment lost 2 bases and the V segment lost 3 bases, leaving 7 bases of the junction unmatched. This CDR3 contains 16 residues. Germline V gene data show CDR1 as MDHEN and CDR2 as SYDVKM. The DNA of the CDR3 is TGTGCCAGCAGTTTCCTTCTAGCGGAAGCCTACAATGAGCAGTTCTTC. Its translation is CASSFLLAEAYNEQFF.